A selection of T cell receptor beta chains follows, all from one sample in a study of shared clonotypes between healthy human individuals. The protocol was immunoSEQ multiplex PCR, while the TCRdb copy is restricted to in-frame clones and leaves out a portion. The sample has 2,500,000 or so clones; roughly 92% are singletons. Sequenced sample: naive CD4+ T cells sorted from blood. The receptors shown here come from a man aged 18 to 35 in good health. Each CDR3 is given with its conserved first and last residue. A D gene is named only where the DNA matches it firmly. Clone size, where shown, is once, few, many, or a class for clones that have expanded.

CDR3aa	CDR3nt	v_gene	abundance	d_gene	j_gene
CASRPPGQINTEAFF	TGCGCCAGCAGACCACCGGGACAGATAAACACTGAAGCTTTCTTT	TRBV5-1	.	TRBD1	TRBJ1-1
CASGSNTGELFF	TGTGCCAGCGGGTCGAACACCGGGGAGCTGTTTTTT	TRBV28	.	.	TRBJ2-2
CASSLGYHYEQYF	TGCGCCAGCAGCTTGGGATATCACTACGAGCAGTACTTC	TRBV5-1	.	.	TRBJ2-7
CSVEHLNGDTQYF	TGCAGCGTTGAACATCTCAACGGGGATACGCAGTATTTT	TRBV29-1	once	.	TRBJ2-3
CASSLRTGGTGNTIYF	TGCGCCAGCAGCCTAAGGACAGGGGGCACTGGAAACACCATATATTTT	TRBV5-1	.	TRBD1	TRBJ1-3
CSAGQESYTF	TGCAGTGCCGGACAAGAAAGCTACACCTTC	TRBV20-1	few	.	TRBJ1-2
CASMLGTENTGELFF	TGTGCCAGCATGCTCGGGACAGAGAACACCGGGGAGCTGTTTTTT	TRBV21-1	.	.	TRBJ2-2
CASGPSGTYEQYF	TGTGCTAGTGGTCCTAGCGGGACCTACGAGCAGTACTTC	TRBV12-5	.	TRBD2	TRBJ2-7
CASSLVYRAGQFF	TGTGCCAGCAGCTTAGTTTACAGGGCAGGGCAGTTCTTC	TRBV7-9	.	.	TRBJ2-1
CASSLGNGGIDTQYF	TGTGCCAGCAGCTTAGGCAACGGGGGAATAGATACGCAGTATTTT	TRBV7-2	once	.	TRBJ2-3
CASSINGGGETQYF	TGTGCCAGTAGTATAAACGGAGGAGGAGAGACCCAGTACTTC	TRBV19	.	.	TRBJ2-5
CASSSQGQETQYF	TGCGCCAGCAGCTCACAGGGCCAAGAGACCCAGTACTTC	TRBV5-1	.	.	TRBJ2-5